These 13 T cell receptor beta chains originate from one sample sequenced in a study of T cells expressing NK-cell markers (dated by TCRdb to about 2020). The library was generated by 5' RACE. Instrument used: Illumina HiSeq 2000. Reprocessed by TCRdb, the reads give a single entry per CDR3 protein sequence, without DNA. In this sample's table one finds about 30,000 distinct CDR3 sequences. The ten largest clones add up to 50% to 75% of the sample. Sequencing was done on a sample of blood T cells: a sorted CD56 or NKG2C T cell subset, CD4+ or CD8+ T cells, or bulk PBMC T cells (not recorded which). Every receptor here comes from a woman aged 18 to 75 in good health.

V is TRBV7-8 and J is TRBJ2-7; the D call of TRBD1 rests on TCRdb alone, since no DNA is present to check it. Looked up from germline, CDR1 is SGHVS and CDR2 is FQNEAQ. This CDR3 has 13 residues. The CDR3 protein is CASSLATGTEQYF.

The rearrangement uses TRBV6-1 and TRBJ2-2. CDR3 length equals 16 residues. The V gene's germline CDR1 is MNHNS and CDR2 SASEGT. The CDR3 is CASSATGLPNTGELFF.

The rearrangement links TRBV27 to TRBJ2-7. The germline gives CDR1 MNHEY, CDR2 SMNVEV (reference sequence). This CDR3 is 14 amino acids long. This CDR3 is CASSLFHKSYEQYF.

The chain recombines TRBV5-1 with TRBJ1-6. CDR1 and CDR2 (germline): SGHRS, YFSETQ. The CDR3 has 11 residues. CDR3 residues: CASRNGGPLHF.

The chain carries TRBV4-1 and TRBJ2-1; checking the TCRdb D call of TRBD1 is not possible without DNA. This CDR3 is built from 15 residues. Looked up from germline, CDR1 is MGHRA and CDR2 is YSYEKL. The CDR3 loop reads CASKHTGGAGNEQFF.

The chain joins TRBV5-6 to TRBJ2-5; TCRdb's assignment of TRBD1 cannot be checked, as there is no DNA. The CDR3 spans 12 residues. Germline V lookup: CDR1 SGHDT, CDR2 YYEEEE. This CDR3 is CASSFREETQYF.

This chain links TRBV6-6 with TRBJ1-1; TCRdb names TRBD1, which stays unverified in the absence of DNA. Germline-derived CDR1 and CDR2 are MNHNY and SVGAGI (reference sequence). The length of the CDR3 is 13 residues. The CDR3 is CASLTGGYAEAFF.

The V call is TRBV7-9, the J call TRBJ1-2. The length of the CDR3 is 15 residues. Germline V CDR1 and CDR2: SEHNR, FQNEAQ (reference sequence). The chain's CDR3 is CASSLATVTYSGYTF. The full variable domain, its missing parts supplied by reference TRBV7-9 and TRBJ1-2, is DTGVSQNPRHKITKRGQNVTFRCDPISEHNRLYWYRQTLGQGPEFLTYFQNEAQLEKSRLLSDRFSAERPKGSFSTLEIQRTEQGDSAMYLCASSLATVTYSGYTFGSGTRLTVV.

The chain recombines TRBV5-1 with TRBJ2-7; TCRdb's assignment of TRBD2 cannot be checked, as there is no DNA. CDR1 is SGHRS and CDR2 is YFSETQ in the germline V gene. This CDR3 contains 16 residues. This CDR3 reads CASSLEVSGSPYEQYF.

The gene calls are TRBV7-8 and TRBJ2-2; with no DNA, the TCRdb D assignment of TRBD2 cannot be verified. This CDR3 has 17 residues. Germline CDR1 and CDR2: SGHVS and FQNEAQ. The CDR3 here is CASSFSSGRGYNGELFF.

This chain connects TRBV29-1 to TRBJ2-7; TCRdb's assignment of TRBD1 cannot be checked, as there is no DNA. The CDR3 has 15 amino acids. The germline CDR1 and CDR2 sequences are SQVTM and ANQGSEA. The CDR3 protein is CSVSGTGTSSYEQYF.

V usage is TRBV11-2 and J usage is TRBJ2-7; no DNA is available, so the TRBD2 call from TCRdb remains unchecked. The V gene's germline CDR1 is SGHAT and CDR2 FQNNGV. This CDR3 comprises 16 residues. The CDR3 region is CASIAPGLAGTYEQYF.

The chain uses TRBV12-3 or TRBV12-4 and TRBJ1-5. The CDR3 runs to 13 residues. The chain's CDR3 is CASQGGSNQPQHF.